The sequence of this T cell receptor (beta chain) was determined in a study of cytomegalovirus exposure and HLA in healthy donors (dated by TCRdb to 2016 to 2017). For the wider study: According to an earlier analysis of 587 of the donors, some 180 million T cells yielded over 100 million unique TCR beta sequences and about 300 Gb of sequence data. An early release that covered approximately 600 HLA-typed donors contained approximately 320 gigabases of sequencing data and tens of millions of unique TCR sequences. Of the roughly 400 genotyped donors, roughly 85% fell in the genetic ancestry cluster associated with self-reported Caucasian donors. The aim of the study was to test whether cataloging public T cell receptors could identify signatures of past pathogen exposure. The T cell repertoires of 666 subjects were profiled by immunosequencing and related to cytomegalovirus serostatus. A separate validation cohort of more than 100 different subjects was used in addition to the 666-subject first cohort. To predict cytomegalovirus infection status, the study brought together high-throughput TCR immunosequencing, statistical association of individual TCRs with disease status, and machine learning. A later analysis re-examined previously published TCR beta repertoires from roughly 650 donors and added high-resolution HLA genotyping to investigate patterns of TCR occurrence. Rather than using new phenotypic data, the later analysis identified candidate immune exposures from TCR beta sequences and from how often those sequences occurred across donors. An earlier analysis of some 500 of the donors applied high-throughput TCR beta sequencing to assess whether each TCR beta V gene segment acted as functional or pseudogenic. Donor age, sex, ethnicity and CMV serostatus were collected together with the repertoire data. Genome-wide SNP genotypes for about 55% of the roughly 670 donors were used in a later genetic analysis, which treated that subset as a discovery cohort. All discovery cohort repertoires had been generated using a single sequencing platform. Class I and class II HLA loci were covered by the typing at four-digit resolution. Typing coverage differed by locus: A, B, C, DRB1 and DQB1 were typed in roughly 629-630 donors, DQA1 in 522, DPA1 in 606, and DPB1 in approximately 450. Four to six DR-DQ haplotypes were handled as single units for association and clustering, since linkage in the cohort was strong. Among some 410 genotyped donors of the cohort, an average of approximately 240,000 unique TCR beta nucleotide sequences was sequenced per donor, of which about 18% were non-productive. The research as a whole found: Because counts were too low, 15 to 20 rarely observed V segments, including chromosome 9 orphons, were excluded from the earlier analysis of fewer than 650 of the donors. It was suggested by the authors that the approach could potentially be generalized to other disease states and immunological phenotypes. Across donors, most TCR sequences were observed very rarely, whereas some public TCRs were present in many individuals. An association between a missense DCLRE1C variant and V-gene and J-gene trimming of TCR beta chains was found in a later genetic analysis and replicated in an independent cohort. A further reported finding was that TCR beta sequences accurately predicted the HLA-A and HLA-B alleles for most subjects in the first cohort. Broadly in line with IMGT annotations, most TCR beta V segments showed up in productive rearrangements about 87% or about 30% of the time in an earlier analysis of about 500 of the donors. In a later analysis, the rate of TCR association differed among HLA loci, with DRB1 alleles having the most associated TCRs and HLA-C alleles having the fewest. The sequencing pipeline was judged likely to have produced a cluster of highly shared sequence variants as a technical artifact. In a later analysis, several top co-occurrence clusters were reported to appear linked to parvovirus B19, influenza, CMV and Epstein-Barr virus. Assigning TCR associations to individual alleles was difficult when HLA alleles, especially DR and DQ, strongly co-occurred. Compared with the roughly 670-donor mean, donors in an Asian-associated ancestry cluster had fewer N-insertions in productive TCRs, according to a later genetic analysis. Linkage disequilibrium might explain the correlated functional status among segregating V segments, but an unknown experimental factor could not be ruled out. A later analysis found that HLA-associated TCR beta chains were more clonally expanded and had lower generation probabilities than equally common non-associated chains. The study gave a list of about 170 TCR beta chains associated with cytomegalovirus. The cohort was sequenced for TCR beta chains only, and without alpha or paired-chain data the features that could be detected were limited. In vitro tests confirmed that a few of the cytomegalovirus-associated TCR beta chains recognize cytomegalovirus antigens. Specific HLA alleles were associated with around 18,000 TCR beta sequences at a false discovery rate of 0.05 in a later analysis. Because HLA typing was missing for some donors at each locus, association tests included only the typed subset. Most CMV-associated TCR beta chains appeared to be HLA-restricted in a later analysis, and the HLA associations seemed to be driven largely by CMV exposure. Roughly uniform sequencing depth across donors was assumed in presence/absence analyses, although this assumption may not hold. Because the 87-base-pair reads could not distinguish some IMGT-functional V segments, including TRBV6-2 and TRBV6-3, those segments were excluded. The classifier was reported to diagnose cytomegalovirus status with high specificity and sensitivity in both the original and validation cohorts. The only immune exposure information available for the cohort was CMV serostatus.

Remarks on this clone: This clone's antigen is unknown.

CDR1 is given as SGDLS and CDR2 as YYNGEE, both from the germline V gene. The CDR3 numbers 16 residues from cysteine through phenylalanine. Only the CDR3 DNA stays, 48 bases, in frame from base 1. The V end loses 3 bases and the J end loses 2 bases, and a stretch of 17 bases separates them. In total, over 600 healthy bone marrow donors made up the cohort. At the time of sampling, every cohort member was nominally healthy, though immune exposures that went unrecorded were likely present. The donor was CMV seropositive and was included in the group of 250 to 300 seropositive cohort members. A peripheral blood sample was collected from each donor, and TCR beta sequencing was performed on peripheral blood mononuclear cells. The Qiagen DNeasy Blood Extraction Kit was used to extract genomic DNA from the blood cell samples. The method behind the library was the immunoSEQ multiplex PCR assay. For the multiplex PCR, a mixture combining 60 forward primers for TCR Vbeta segments and 13 reverse primers for TCR Jbeta segments was used. A multiplex PCR assay on genomic DNA amplified the CDR3 region of rearranged TCR beta genes. Amplified TCR beta libraries were sequenced as 87-base-pair reads on the Illumina HiSeq System. The paper's data handling went like this. In a later analysis, 70 million to 95 million unique TCR beta chains were counted across the roughly 670 repertoires, and around 10 million of these chains were shared by at least two donors. A nearest-neighbor algorithm error-corrected the raw reads and collapsed the reads into unique sequences, merging closely related sequences to remove PCR and sequencing errors. To assign V, D and J gene segments, CDR3 sequences were aligned to IMGT reference sequences. For a sequence to be retained, a match of at least six nucleotides to both a V gene segment and a J gene segment was required. Rearrangements were classified as productive when the CDR3 lacked stop codons and remained in frame with V and J, and all other rearrangements were classified as non-productive. CDR3 was defined by IMGT convention, running from the second conserved V-encoded cysteine to the conserved J-encoded phenylalanine. In an earlier analysis of some 550 of the donors, sequences lacking an unambiguous match to a single V gene segment were excluded. An earlier analysis of a few hundred of the donors called V segments functional above 56.7% productive rearrangements and segregating when the between-donor standard deviation exceeded 5%. A statistical classification framework was built for diagnosing cytomegalovirus status from the catalog of TCR beta chain sequences. V and J gene assignment, in a later analysis, came from comparing TCR nucleotide sequences with IMGT/GENE-DB human TR gene sequences. Using the TCRdist pipeline, a later analysis assigned CDR3 sequences along with most-parsimonious VDJ recombination scenarios. In a later analysis, each TCR beta chain was defined by its CDR3 amino acid sequence together with its V-gene family, and reads without a unique V-gene family were excluded. To address suspected cross-contamination and a sequencing artifact, a later analysis removed 592 highly shared, low-generation-probability nucleotide sequences. In a later analysis, a clonal expansion index for each public chain was calculated from normalized within-repertoire ranks of inferred template counts. In a later analysis, generation probabilities were computed with a VDJ recombination model fitted to out-of-frame rearrangements, and the resulting probabilities were checked against IGoR. In a later analysis, TCR-TCR, TCR-HLA and TCR-CMV co-occurrence was scored with hypergeometric tests, and a repertoire-size bias correction was applied to TCR pairs. False discovery rates were estimated in a later analysis by permuting HLA or CMV assignments 20 times. In a later analysis, co-occurring TCRs were grouped with DBSCAN, and TCRdist sequence similarity was added when clustering was performed within HLA-allele-positive subsets. Repertoires with fewer than 30,000 or more than 120,000 public chains, plus five repertoires with anomalous nucleotide sharing, were excluded from co-occurrence clustering. This is the immuneACCESS table as TCRdb keeps it, with only in-frame sequences that have V and J called. A part of the clones is gone; compared with another copy, unresolved V genes explain less than half, and the rest is unexplained. V and J calls and clone size are those listed in that table; D and trimming were worked out from the DNA. The sample's clone listing holds about 52,000 clones. Of the sample, approximately 10% falls within the top ten clones.

The sequencing sample was made of PBMCs. Here the chain combines TRBV9 and TRBJ1-1; no D gene can be assigned with confidence. This sequence originates from a woman aged 45-59 years in good health and CMV-seropositive. Here the CDR3 is given as CASSARPSTVNTEAFF. The DNA sequence is as follows: TGTGCCAGCAGCGCTCGGCCTTCAACAGTTAACACTGAAGCTTTCTTT.